The subject of this entry is one T cell receptor (beta chain). Its matching antigen is unknown. The CDR3 contains 15 residues. Between the trimmed V and J ends, which lost 3 bases and 0 bases, there was a span of 9 bases. In germline, CDR1 is SGHAT, CDR2 FQNNGV. The record originates from a study of shared clonotypes between healthy human individuals. Adult donors, all healthy and HIV-negative, had no recent acute infections or vaccinations. Partitioning of CD4+ cells yielded a CD45RA+ naive subset and a CD45RA-negative memory subset. The table came from immunoSEQ multiplex PCR; TCRdb's copy has only in-frame clones and leaves some out. The sample includes 2 million to 2.5 million clones, 80% to 95% of them seen just once. Study-level findings and limits: Clonotypes that were shared across four donors made up around 5% of naive CD4 clonotypes. Across subsets, estimated richness was generally greater for naive than for memory populations.

V is TRBV11-2 and J is TRBJ2-1; D is possibly TRBD2 (5 bases). The sample was naive CD4+ T cells from PBMCs. Subset noted: CD45RA+ positively selected. This receptor was obtained from a young man in good health. Some clones in this sample may be carry-over from other donors' samples. CDR3 in amino acids: CASSFLDFSYNEQFF. The CDR3 coding sequence is TGTGCCAGCAGCTTTCTGGACTTCTCCTACAATGAGCAGTTCTTC.